This T cell receptor beta chain was captured by sequencing in a study of T cell changes during pregnancy in multiple sclerosis. V lost 2 bases, J lost 1 base, and 10 bases lay in between. The CDR3 is made up of 15 amino acids. Germline V lookup: CDR1 SGHRS, CDR2 YFSETQ. Profiled with immunoSEQ multiplex PCR; TCRdb holds only in-frame clones, not every one. The sample consists of more than 95,000 clones, about 91% of them appearing once. Sequences were derived from peripheral blood, sampled after pregnancy. The rearrangement links TRBV5-1 to TRBJ2-1; D possibly corresponds to TRBD2 (6 bases). The sequence was collected from a female donor with multiple sclerosis, enrolled in a pregnancy study. CDR3 in DNA: TGCGCCAGCAGCTTTATAGCGGCATCCTACAATGAGCAGTTCTTC. This codes for CASSFIAASYNEQFF.